A single sample is the source of the 15 T cell receptor beta chains below, sequenced in a study of response to subunit inactivated influenza vaccine listed by TCRdb under 2018. The library was prepared using RT-PCR. The sequencer listed for this sample is Illumina HiSeq 2500. TCRdb took the public reads, trimmed them with fastp at Q25, ran MiXCR for clone calling and kept in-frame beta chains. Every distinct CDR3 protein forms one entry, paired with its most common genes and DNA. The sample table lists about 780,000 distinct CDR3 sequences, around a sixth of them with a count of one. The ten most abundant clones make up roughly 11% of the sample. Sequencing was performed on PBMCs from blood, taken less than 6 days after vaccination. These receptors came from a man between 45 and 60 years old who received an inactivated influenza vaccine. Donor details come from another sample of the same person, matched by shared clones.

This clonotype was picked up a small number of times. J is TRBJ2-3 and V is TRBV20-1, with 9 bases fitting TRBD2. Germline V gene lookup returns CDR1 DFQATT and CDR2 SNEGSKA (reference sequence). V was clipped by 0 bases and J by 0 bases; unmatched bases: 7. The CDR3 has 17 residues. In DNA, the CDR3 is TGCAGTGCTAGAGATCTTAGCGGGGGCCAAAGCACAGATACGCAGTATTTT. Residues: CSARDLSGGQSTDTQYF.

As DNA, the CDR3 is TGTGCCAGCAGATATAGCGGGCGCTACGAGCAGTACTTC. This codes for CASRYSGRYEQYF. This sequence joins TRBV27 and TRBJ2-7; 7 nucleotides align to TRBD2. The V gene end was trimmed by 6 bases and the J gene end by 3 bases; junction bases not matched to a gene: 5. The CDR3 sequence is 13 residues long. Germline CDR1 MNHEY, CDR2 SMNVEV (reference sequence).

This clonotype came up a few times. The J gene is TRBJ1-3, the V gene TRBV5-1; weak D call: TRBD1 (6 bases). This CDR3 comprises 16 residues. Germline-derived CDR1 and CDR2 are SGHRS and YFSETQ. Trimming pared 0 bases from V and 0 bases from J, leaving 10 bases between. The DNA of the CDR3 is TGCGCCAGCAGCTTGGAGACAGGTTTCTCTGGAAACACCATATATTTT. It encodes CASSLETGFSGNTIYF.

V usage is TRBV5-1 and J usage is TRBJ2-5; either TRBD1 or TRBD2 may fit D (5 bases each). The CDR3 loop spans 14 amino acids. V lost 3 bases and J lost 5, with 14 bases in between. Germline CDR1 and CDR2: SGHRS and YFSETQ. CDR3 sequence: CASSSEIEGETQYF. In nucleotides, the CDR3 is TGCGCCAGCAGCTCCGAGATCGAGGGGGAGACCCAGTACTTC.

The rearrangement joins TRBV18 to TRBJ2-3; perhaps TRBD1 as D (5 bases). CDR1 and CDR2 (germline): KGHSH, LQKENI. The CDR3 totals 15 residues. Trimming stripped 3 bases from V and 0 bases from J, with 10 bases between. In DNA form, the CDR3 reads TGTGCCAGCTCACCGGGAAGGGGAAGCACAGATACGCAGTATTTT. It codes for CASSPGRGSTDTQYF.

The V and J genes are TRBV5-1 and TRBJ2-7; D is ambiguous. The CDR3 spans 14 residues. The germline V gene encodes CDR1 SGHRS and CDR2 YFSETQ. Between the trimmed V and J ends, which lost 0 bases and 0 bases, there was a span of 7 bases. Written as DNA, the CDR3 is TGCGCCAGCAGCTTGGAAGGGTTCTCCTACGAGCAGTACTTC. It codes for CASSLEGFSYEQYF.

A note on this clonotype: An end of the junction does not agree with germline; a read error may underlie this. The V and J genes are TRBV7-9 and TRBJ2-1; 11 positions agree with TRBD2. Germline-derived CDR1 and CDR2 are SEHNR and FQNEAQ (reference sequence). This CDR3 is built from 15 residues. The CDR3 region has the DNA TGTGCCAGCAGCCTAGCGGGGGGCCTTTGGAATGAGCAGTTCTTC. Protein product: CASSLAGGLWNEQFF.

There are a few counts of this clonotype. The chain links TRBV12-3 or TRBV12-4 to TRBJ2-5, with a tentative D call TRBD1 (6 bases). There are 16 residues in the CDR3. V lost 4 bases and J 5 bases, leaving 20 bases between the germline ends. Here the CDR3 reads CASSSHGTNVGETQYF. The DNA of the CDR3 is TGTGCCAGCAGTTCCCACGGGACAAACGTCGGGGAGACCCAGTACTTC.

This clonotype has just a few counts. The chain joins TRBV6-2 or TRBV6-3 to TRBJ2-6; no reliable D call. CDR3 length: 15 amino acids. The germline V gene has CDR1 MNHEY and CDR2 SVGEGT. Trimming took off 8 bases at V and 3 bases at J, with 14 bases between the two ends. The CDR3 loop is CASLARRDGANVLTF. The CDR3 DNA follows: TGTGCCAGCCTTGCGAGGCGTGATGGGGCCAACGTCCTGACTTTC.

This clonotype was found a few times. The CDR3 sequence: CAWRQGTENSPLHF. As DNA, the CDR3 is TGTGCCTGGAGGCAGGGGACTGAGAATTCACCCCTCCACTTT. The gene calls are TRBV30 and TRBJ1-6, with D possibly being TRBD1 (6 bases). Between the trimmed V and J ends, which lost 3 bases and 7 bases, there was a span of 13 bases. Germline V gene sequence: CDR1 GTSNPN, CDR2 SVGIG (reference sequence). There are 14 residues in the CDR3.

The CDR3, as DNA: TGTGCCAGCAGCCAGAGTCTCGACGGAGAAAGGTTCTTC. Translating it yields CASSQSLDGERFF. The chain combines TRBV7-2 with TRBJ2-1; D call uncertain. The V end was cut by 5 bases, the J end by 15 bases, with 20 bases between. The CDR3 totals 13 residues. Per germline, CDR1 SGHTA and CDR2 FQGNSA.

The chain has TRBV12-3 or TRBV12-4 and TRBJ2-7, with D possibly TRBD1 on 6 matching bases. V lost 2 bases and J 5 bases, leaving 7 bases between the germline ends. CDR3 length equals 12 residues. CDR3 sequence reads: CASSLWDNEQYF. In nucleotides, the CDR3 is TGTGCCAGCAGTTTATGGGACAACGAGCAGTACTTC.

The gene calls are TRBV12-3 or TRBV12-4 and TRBJ1-1; D is undetermined. V lost 4 bases and J 1 base, leaving 10 bases between the germline ends. This CDR3 region has 14 residues. This CDR3 is CASSYTPANTEAFF. The CDR3 bases are TGTGCCAGCAGTTATACCCCAGCGAACACTGAAGCTTTCTTT.

The CDR3 here is CASSSGMDRGGYTF. CDR3 in DNA: TGTGCCAGCAGCAGCGGTATGGATCGGGGCGGCTACACCTTC. The chain links TRBV3-1 to TRBJ1-2, with D possibly being TRBD1 (5 bases). The CDR3 extends over 14 amino acids. V was cut by 5 bases and J by 8 bases, with 18 bases left in between. The germline V gene has CDR1 LGHDT and CDR2 YNNKEL (reference sequence).

The chain joins TRBV5-1 to TRBJ1-4; a possible D gene is TRBD1 (5 bases). Germline V gene data show CDR1 as SGHRS and CDR2 as YFSETQ. The CDR3 sequence is 14 residues long. V was cut by 2 bases and J by 5 bases, with 10 bases left in between. This chain's CDR3 is CASSLNRGNEKLFF. The CDR3 DNA is TGCGCCAGCAGCTTAAACCGGGGGAATGAAAAACTGTTTTTT.